The source of this T cell receptor (beta chain) is a study of tumor T cells in aggressive B-cell lymphoma. On this clone: The sample carries other DNA sequences with the same CDR3.

CDR3 size: 15 residues. CDR1 and CDR2 from the germline V gene are LNHDA and SQIVND (reference sequence). The germline V and J ends were trimmed by 4 bases and 0 bases, with 12 bases remaining between them. Only in-frame clones appear in the TCRdb table, and some are missing; sequencing was by immunoSEQ multiplex PCR. The sample holds some 940 clones, roughly 80% seen once. This receptor was taken from an adult with diffuse large B cell lymphoma. Some clones in this sample may be carry-over from other donors' samples. The chain links TRBV19 to TRBJ1-2; a weak D match, TRBD1 (6 bases). Sequencing used tumor tissue. This CDR3 reads CASSNPTGSNYGYTF. The CDR3 coding sequence is TGTGCCAGTAGTAACCCGACAGGTTCTAACTATGGCTACACCTTC.